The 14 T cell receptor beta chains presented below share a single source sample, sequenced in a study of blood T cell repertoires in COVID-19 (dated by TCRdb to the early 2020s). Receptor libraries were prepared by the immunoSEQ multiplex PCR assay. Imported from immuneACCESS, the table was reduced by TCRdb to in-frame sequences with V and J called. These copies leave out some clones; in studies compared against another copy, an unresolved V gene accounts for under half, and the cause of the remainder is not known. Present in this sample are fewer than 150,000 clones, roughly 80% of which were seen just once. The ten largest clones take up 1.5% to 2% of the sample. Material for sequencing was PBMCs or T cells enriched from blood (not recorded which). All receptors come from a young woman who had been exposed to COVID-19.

The CDR3 DNA sequence: TGTGCCAGCCACCGGGGATCGGGACAGGCCATGAACACTGAAGCTTTCTTT. Translating it yields CASHRGSGQAMNTEAFF. The chain couples TRBV27 to TRBJ1-1; 8 bases line up with TRBD1. CDR1 MNHEY and CDR2 SMNVEV come from the germline V gene (reference sequence). This CDR3 region has 17 residues. J was trimmed by 0 bases and V by 8 bases; bases with no gene match: 14.

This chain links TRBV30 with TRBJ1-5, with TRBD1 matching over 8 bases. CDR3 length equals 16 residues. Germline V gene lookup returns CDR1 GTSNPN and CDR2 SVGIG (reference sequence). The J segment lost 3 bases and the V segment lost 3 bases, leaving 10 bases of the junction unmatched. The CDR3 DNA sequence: TGTGCCTGGAGCCATCGGACAGGGCACGACAATCAGCCCCAGCATTTT. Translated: CAWSHRTGHDNQPQHF.

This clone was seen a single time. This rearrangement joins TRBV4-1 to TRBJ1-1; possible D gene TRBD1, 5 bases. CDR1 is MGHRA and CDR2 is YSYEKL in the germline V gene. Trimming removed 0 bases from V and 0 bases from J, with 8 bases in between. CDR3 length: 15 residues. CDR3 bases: TGCGCCAGCAGCCAAGAGATGACAGTGAACACTGAAGCTTTCTTT. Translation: CASSQEMTVNTEAFF.

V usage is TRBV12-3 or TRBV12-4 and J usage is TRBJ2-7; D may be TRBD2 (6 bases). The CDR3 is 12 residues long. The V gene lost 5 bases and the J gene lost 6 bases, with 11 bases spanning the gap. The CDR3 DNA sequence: TGTGCCAGCAGTCCCACGGGAGTCGAGCAGTACTTC. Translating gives CASSPTGVEQYF.

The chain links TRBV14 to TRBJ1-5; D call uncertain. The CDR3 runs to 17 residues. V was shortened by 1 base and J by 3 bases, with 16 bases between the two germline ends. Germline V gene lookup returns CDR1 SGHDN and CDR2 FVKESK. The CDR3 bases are TGTGCCAGCAGCCAAGGGACTGGAGATCTACTCAATCAGCCCCAGCATTTT. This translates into CASSQGTGDLLNQPQHF. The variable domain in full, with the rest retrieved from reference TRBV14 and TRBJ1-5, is EAGVTQFPSHSVIEKGQTVTLRCDPISGHDNLYWYRRVMGKEIKFLLHFVKESKQDESGMPNNRFLAERTGGTYSTLKVQPAELEDSGVYFCASSQGTGDLLNQPQHFGDGTRLSIL.

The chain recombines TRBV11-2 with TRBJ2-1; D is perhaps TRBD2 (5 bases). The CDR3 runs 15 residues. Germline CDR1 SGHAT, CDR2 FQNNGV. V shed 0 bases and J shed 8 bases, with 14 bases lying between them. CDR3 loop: CASSLDVGLAHEQFF. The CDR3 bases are TGTGCCAGCAGCTTAGATGTTGGCCTAGCCCATGAGCAGTTCTTC.

CDR3 DNA sequence: TGTGCCAGCAGCCAAGATCCAGGGGTCTATGGCTACACCTTC. It codes for CASSQDPGVYGYTF. The rearrangement uses TRBV3-1 (or the pseudogene TRBV3-2) and TRBJ1-2, with D possibly matching TRBD1 (6 bases). CDR1 is LGHDT and CDR2 is YNNKEL in the germline V gene (reference sequence). The CDR3 extends over 14 amino acids. The ends were cut back, 0 bases at V and 4 bases at J, with 9 bases in the middle.

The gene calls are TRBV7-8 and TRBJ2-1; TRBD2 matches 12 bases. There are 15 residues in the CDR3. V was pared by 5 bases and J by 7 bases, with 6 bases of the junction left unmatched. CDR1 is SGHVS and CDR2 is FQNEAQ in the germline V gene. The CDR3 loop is CASSNLAGGTNEQFF. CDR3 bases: TGTGCCAGCAGCAACCTAGCGGGAGGGACGAATGAGCAGTTCTTC.

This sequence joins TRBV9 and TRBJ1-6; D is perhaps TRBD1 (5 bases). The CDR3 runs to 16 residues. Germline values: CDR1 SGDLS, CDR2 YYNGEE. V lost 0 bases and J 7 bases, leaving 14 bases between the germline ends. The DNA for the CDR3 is TGTGCCAGCAGCGTAGCGGATGACAGTCCCAATTCACCCCTCCACTTT. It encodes CASSVADDSPNSPLHF. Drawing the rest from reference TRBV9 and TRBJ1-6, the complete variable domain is DSGVTQTPKHLITATGQRVTLRCSPRSGDLSVYWYQQSLDQGLQFLIQYYNGEERAKGNILERFSAQQFPDLHSELNLSSLELGDSALYFCASSVADDSPNSPLHFGNGTRLTVT.

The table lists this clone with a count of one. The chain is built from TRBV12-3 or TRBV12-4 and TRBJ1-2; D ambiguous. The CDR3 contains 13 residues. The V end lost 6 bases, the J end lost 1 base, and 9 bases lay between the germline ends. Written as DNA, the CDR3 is TGTGCCAGCAGCCTCCCCCGTAACTATGGCTACACCTTC. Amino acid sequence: CASSLPRNYGYTF.

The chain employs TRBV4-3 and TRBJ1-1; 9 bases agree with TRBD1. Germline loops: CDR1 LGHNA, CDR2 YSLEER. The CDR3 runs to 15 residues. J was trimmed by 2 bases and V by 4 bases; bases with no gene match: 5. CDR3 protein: CASSRLTGGNTEAFF. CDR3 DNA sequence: TGCGCCAGCAGCCGCCTGACAGGGGGTAACACTGAAGCTTTCTTT.

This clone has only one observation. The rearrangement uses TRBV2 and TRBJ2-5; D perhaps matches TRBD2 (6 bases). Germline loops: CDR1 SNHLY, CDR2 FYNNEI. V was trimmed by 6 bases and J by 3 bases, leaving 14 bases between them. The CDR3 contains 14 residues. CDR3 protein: CASRMMGGEETQYF. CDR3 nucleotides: TGTGCCAGCAGAATGATGGGGGGAGAAGAGACCCAGTACTTC.

For the CDR3, the DNA is TGTGCCAGCAGCCAAGATTCGAGGGCCCCGTTCTTC. Translating it yields CASSQDSRAPFF. V gene TRBV3-1 (or the pseudogene TRBV3-2) combines with J gene TRBJ2-1, with D possibly matching TRBD2 (5 bases). Germline V CDR1 and CDR2: LGHDT, YNNKEL (reference sequence). Trimming cost V 0 bases and J 15 bases, with 12 bases left between them. The CDR3 contains 12 residues.

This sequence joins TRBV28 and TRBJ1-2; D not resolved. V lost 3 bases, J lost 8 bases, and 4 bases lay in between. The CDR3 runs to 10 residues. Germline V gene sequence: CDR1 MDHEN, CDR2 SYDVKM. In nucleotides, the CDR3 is TGTGCCAGCAGTTTTATGGGCTACACCTTC. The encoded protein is CASSFMGYTF.